This T cell receptor beta chain was obtained from a study of T cell responses to AZD1222 COVID-19 vaccine. Overall study findings and caveats: Repertoire sampling happened only post peak T cell response. Among the donors, most were white British and more were female, and clonal diversity was possibly underestimated. Recipients of AZD1222 seropositive at baseline numbered only 5 to 7.

Data came from immunoSEQ multiplex PCR; TCRdb stores just in-frame clones and leaves some out. Of about 140,000 clones listed, roughly 92% are singletons. Details on this clone: The antigen is unknown.

The CDR3 length is 13 residues. Germline trimming cut 1 base from V and 5 bases from J; bases unmatched to any gene: 0. Per germline, CDR1 LGHDT and CDR2 YNNKEL (reference sequence). Here the sequenced sample was peripheral blood, taken 28 days after the second AZD1222 dose. The sequence derives from an adult who received the AZD1222 COVID-19 vaccine. V gene TRBV3-1 (or the pseudogene TRBV3-2) combines with J gene TRBJ2-3; TRBD1 aligns across 7 bases. The CDR3: CASSQGTGDTQYF. The CDR3, as DNA: TGTGCCAGCAGCCAAGGGACAGGAGATACGCAGTATTTT.